Listed below are T cell receptor beta chains from one sample, sequenced in a study of blood T cell repertoires in COVID-19. Assay used: immunoSEQ multiplex PCR; TCRdb lists only in-frame clones, some missing. In the table there are approximately 70,000 clones, 70% to 85% of which are singletons. Sequenced material: peripheral blood. These receptors all stem from an older woman with acute or convalescent COVID-19. The CDR3 runs from the conserved cysteine through the conserved F or W. Fields, in order: D gene, clone size, V gene, J gene, CDR3 DNA, CDR3 protein. The D gene is left open where the match is weak. The size field is filled for only some rows; it gives once, few, many or a size class.

>TRBD1|NA|TRBV7-8|TRBJ2-7
TGTGCCAGCAGCTTCGGGGACAGCTCCTACGAGCAGTACTTC
CASSFGDSSYEQYF
>TRBD2|NA|TRBV9|TRBJ2-3
TGTGCCAGCAGCGTAGCTCTTAGCGGGGGAGGATACACAGATACGCAGTATTTT
CASSVALSGGGYTDTQYF
>NA|NA|TRBV5-1|TRBJ1-5
TGCGCCAGCAGGCAGTCGTCGGGTGTTGGCAATCAGCTCCAGCATTTT
CASRQSSGVGNQLQHF
>NA|NA|TRBV28|TRBJ2-2
TGTGCCAGCAGTTTCATGGCTAGAAACACCGGGGAGCTGTTTTTT
CASSFMARNTGELFF
>NA|few|TRBV7-9|TRBJ1-2
TGTGCCAGCAGCTTAGAATTCCCTACGAACTATGGCTACACCTTC
CASSLEFPTNYGYTF
>TRBD1|once|TRBV19|TRBJ1-5
TGTGCCAGTAGTATTATAAAAGGGGGCAAGCCCCAGCATTTT
CASSIIKGGKPQHF
>TRBD1|NA|TRBV19|TRBJ2-1
TGTGCCAGTAGTATGAGGTCAGGGGGCTACAATGAGCAGTTCTTC
CASSMRSGGYNEQFF
>NA|NA|TRBV9|TRBJ1-1
TGTGCCAGCAGCGTAGATCAGGGGCTCGGCACTGAAGCTTTCTTT
CASSVDQGLGTEAFF
>NA|NA|TRBV24-1|TRBJ1-5
TGTGCCACCAGTGATTACGTAACGGATCAGCCCCAGCATTTT
CATSDYVTDQPQHF
>NA|few|TRBV19|TRBJ1-1
TGTGCCAGTACCGATCCGACAGTGAACACTGAAGCTTTCTTT
CASTDPTVNTEAFF
>TRBD1|few|TRBV5-1|TRBJ2-7
TGCGCCAGCACCAAAACAGGGGGCCGGTACGAGCAGTACTTC
CASTKTGGRYEQYF
>NA|once|TRBV9|TRBJ2-7
TGTGCCAGCAGCCTGGGAGGGGGGGGCTACGAGCAGTACTTC
CASSLGGGGYEQYF
>TRBD2|NA|TRBV5-4|TRBJ2-2
TGTGCCAGCAGCGGAAGGGGGGGACTAGGAGTCACCGGGGAGCTGTTTTTT
CASSGRGGLGVTGELFF
>TRBD1|NA|TRBV9|TRBJ1-3
TGTGCCAGCAGCGTAGGACTACAGGGGGCAAACACCATATATTTT
CASSVGLQGANTIYF
>NA|few|TRBV6-1|TRBJ1-5
TGTGCCAGCAGTGAAGCAGGAGACAGGTATAGCAATCAGCCCCAGCATTTT
CASSEAGDRYSNQPQHF
>NA|NA|TRBV5-1|TRBJ1-2
TGCGCCAGCAGCTTGGACAGGGTTCGCTACACCTTC
CASSLDRVRYTF
>NA|few|TRBV5-4|TRBJ1-1
TGTGCCAGCAGCTTGGACAGGGAAGCTTTCTTT
CASSLDREAFF
>NA|NA|TRBV28|TRBJ2-1
TGTGCCAGCAGTTTAATGCCACGAGGCAATGAGCAGTTCTTC
CASSLMPRGNEQFF
>NA|NA|TRBV5-1|TRBJ2-7
TGCGCCAGCAGCTTGTCAGGGTGGGACGAGCAGTACTTC
CASSLSGWDEQYF
>TRBD2|NA|TRBV9|TRBJ2-1
TGTGCCAGCAGCGTTAGCGGGCCTACCTACAATGAGCAGTTCTTC
CASSVSGPTYNEQFF
>TRBD2|NA|TRBV6-5|TRBJ2-3
TGTGCCAGCAGTTACTCGGGAGGGGCCACAGATACGCAGTATTTT
CASSYSGGATDTQYF
>NA|NA|TRBV5-4|TRBJ1-2
TGTGCCAGCAGCCGAGCCTGGTCTAACTATGGCTACACCTTC
CASSRAWSNYGYTF
>NA|NA|TRBV7-2|TRBJ1-4
TGTGCCAGCAGCTTAGGGGGGGGTAATGAAAAACTGTTTTTT
CASSLGGGNEKLFF
>NA|NA|TRBV6-2/TRBV6-3|TRBJ1-1
TGTGCCAGCAGTTACTCGGCGGTGAACACTGAAGCTTTCTTT
CASSYSAVNTEAFF
>TRBD1|NA|TRBV29-1|TRBJ2-7
TGCAGCGTTGGACAGGGTACCTACGAGCAGTACTTC
CSVGQGTYEQYF
>NA|NA|TRBV19|TRBJ2-3
TGTGCCAGTGGACAGACAGATACGCAGTATTTT
CASGQTDTQYF
>NA|NA|TRBV7-8|TRBJ1-1
TGTGCCAGCAGCCCGCGACTACAACACAGAAACACTGAAGCTTTCTTT
CASSPRLQHRNTEAFF
>TRBD2|few|TRBV9|TRBJ2-1
TGTGCCAGCAGCGTAGTAAGTAGCGGGGGCTATGAGCAGTTCTTC
CASSVVSSGGYEQFF
>TRBD2|NA|TRBV5-4|TRBJ2-5
TGTGCCAGCAGCTTGGGGCCGTGGGGACTAGCGGGGATAGTCCAAGAGACCCAGTACTTC
CASSLGPWGLAGIVQETQYF
>TRBD1|few|TRBV5-1|TRBJ1-6
TGCGCCAGCAGCTTAACAGGGGGCATTAGGAATTCACCCCTCCACTTT
CASSLTGGIRNSPLHF
>NA|NA|TRBV7-9|TRBJ1-2
TGTGCCAGCAGACACCAGCAGGAACACTATGGCTACACCTTC
CASRHQQEHYGYTF
>TRBD2|NA|TRBV11-1|TRBJ2-7
TGTGCCAGCAGCCCCCAAGCGGGAGGTGGTTACGAGCAGTACTTC
CASSPQAGGGYEQYF
>NA|medium-sized|TRBV5-1|TRBJ2-7
TGCGCCAGCAGCTTATCCGGGATCAAGGTGTGGGAGCAGTACTTC
CASSLSGIKVWEQYF
>TRBD2|NA|TRBV3-1/TRBV3-2|TRBJ2-5
TGTGCCAGCAGCTATAGGGAGGGGAAAGGATTCCAAGAGACCCAGTACTTC
CASSYREGKGFQETQYF
>TRBD2|NA|TRBV7-2|TRBJ2-3
TGTGCCAGCAGCTTAGGGCTAGCGGGGGGGGCAGATACGCAGTATTTT
CASSLGLAGGADTQYF
>NA|NA|TRBV19|TRBJ1-5
TGTGCCAGTAGTATAGATGGAGCTCCCCCCTTCAATCAGCCCCAGCATTTT
CASSIDGAPPFNQPQHF
>TRBD1|NA|TRBV11-2|TRBJ1-4
TGTGCCAGCAGCGCGCCGGGACAGGCCGATTTAGGAAAACTGTTTTTT
CASSAPGQADLGKLFF
>TRBD1|few|TRBV28|TRBJ1-5
TGTGCCAGCAGTTTTCACGGACAGGGCCAAAATCAGCCCCAGCATTTT
CASSFHGQGQNQPQHF
>TRBD2|NA|TRBV28|TRBJ2-1
TGTGCCAGCAGCCATGCCCTCATTCCAACTAGCGGCAGCTCCTACAATGAGCAGTTCTTC
CASSHALIPTSGSSYNEQFF
>NA|NA|TRBV7-3|TRBJ1-1
TGTGCCAGCAGTCAACCCCGGGGAACTGAAGCTTTCTTT
CASSQPRGTEAFF
>NA|NA|TRBV7-6|TRBJ1-5
TGTGCCAGCAGCTTAATGGGCGGGAATCAGCCCCAGCATTTT
CASSLMGGNQPQHF
>TRBD2|NA|TRBV5-1|TRBJ2-1
TGCGCCAGCAGCTTCGGGGGGAGCTCCTACAATGAGCAGTTCTTC
CASSFGGSSYNEQFF
>TRBD1|few|TRBV28|TRBJ2-1
TGTGCCAGCAGCTTATCCCGGGACAGAATATTGCACAATGAGCAGTTCTTC
CASSLSRDRILHNEQFF
>TRBD1|NA|TRBV6-6|TRBJ2-7
TGTGCCAGCAGTTTAAGGACAGGGACCTCCTACGAGCAGTACTTC
CASSLRTGTSYEQYF
>NA|NA|TRBV5-1|TRBJ2-5
TGCGCCAGCAGCTTGGTAGGGGGTCAAGAGACCCAGTACTTC
CASSLVGGQETQYF
>TRBD2|few|TRBV6-5|TRBJ2-3
TGTGCCAGCAGTTACGGTAGCGGGAAAGGGACAGATACGCAGTATTTT
CASSYGSGKGTDTQYF
>NA|once|TRBV7-2|TRBJ1-1
TGTGCCAGCAGCCCAATCACCAGGACACCCTCTGAAGCTTTCTTT
CASSPITRTPSEAFF
>TRBD1|NA|TRBV24-1|TRBJ1-2
TGTGCCACCAGTGATGGGACAGTCTATGGCTACACCTTC
CATSDGTVYGYTF
>TRBD1|NA|TRBV11-1|TRBJ2-2
TGTGCCAGCAGACCGACAGGGGGAGCTAACACCGGGGAGCTGTTTTTT
CASRPTGGANTGELFF
>NA|NA|TRBV6-1|TRBJ1-6
TGTGCCAGCAGTGAAGCGGAGAGCTCCTATAATTCACCCCTCCACTTT
CASSEAESSYNSPLHF
>NA|medium-sized|TRBV5-6|TRBJ2-7
TGTGCCAGCAGCCCTATGGGAGACCGCCACGAGCAGTACTTC
CASSPMGDRHEQYF
>TRBD1|NA|TRBV4-1|TRBJ2-7
TGCGCCAGCAGCCCTAAGGACAGGGGCGCCTACGAGCAGTACTTC
CASSPKDRGAYEQYF
>TRBD1|NA|TRBV5-1|TRBJ2-7
TGCGCCAGCAGGCTGGACAGGGTTAACGAGCAGTACTTC
CASRLDRVNEQYF
>TRBD2|NA|TRBV11-3|TRBJ2-5
TGTGCCAGCAGCTTAACTAGCGGGGCGCTTGGGGGGACCCAGTACTTC
CASSLTSGALGGTQYF
>TRBD1|NA|TRBV4-2|TRBJ1-4
TGTGCCAGCAGCCCTTATGAGGGGGCATTTGAAAAACTGTTTTTT
CASSPYEGAFEKLFF
>TRBD1|few|TRBV12-3/TRBV12-4|TRBJ2-1
TGTGCCAGCACGTCTACAGGGACAGCCCAGTTCTTC
CASTSTGTAQFF
>NA|few|TRBV18|TRBJ1-5
TGTGCCAGCTCACCCTACCAGACAGAAACACTAGGGGGGGAAAGCAATCAGCCCCAGCATTTT
CASSPYQTETLGGESNQPQHF
>TRBD1|NA|TRBV30|TRBJ1-1
TGTGCCTGGAGTGTAAGGTCCTACGGACAGGCGAACACTGAAGCTTTCTTT
CAWSVRSYGQANTEAFF
>NA|NA|TRBV7-2|TRBJ1-2
TGTGCCAGCAGCCAAGGGGGGGGCAGGAACTATGGCTACACCTTC
CASSQGGGRNYGYTF
>NA|NA|TRBV10-3|TRBJ2-2
TGTGCCACCCACACAGGTCGGACGAACACCGGGGAGCTGTTTTTT
CATHTGRTNTGELFF